This T cell receptor beta chain was retrieved from a study of blood T cells in healthy people across ages. The CDR3 runs 15 residues. CDR1 and CDR2 from the germline V gene are LNHNV and YYDKDF (reference sequence). V shed 4 bases and J shed 0 bases, with 7 bases lying between them. Each donor's blood draw was approximately 10 milliliters of peripheral blood. PBMCs were isolated at a quantity of at least 6.5 million per sample. Study-wide points: TCR beta diversity per million T cells fell roughly linearly with age.

This clonotype was seen more than once but under ten times. What it binds is unknown. It was with a sample-barcoded 5' primer and a J-beta primer mix that a second PCR of roughly 7 to 11 cycles was run. Every single cDNA molecule received a tag from a template-switch adaptor with 12 random nucleotides. TCRdb re-called the 5' RACE reads with MiXCR, one entry per CDR3 protein. The profile shows over a million distinct CDR3 sequences, 35% to 45% of them singletons. The chain recombines TRBV15 with TRBJ2-6; D gene unclear. The sequence came from a woman under 30 in good health. The sample was blood. In DNA, the CDR3 is TGTGCCACCAGCACCGAACCCTCTGGGGCCAACGTCCTGACTTTC. Its translation: CATSTEPSGANVLTF. Complete variable domain (other parts from reference TRBV15 and TRBJ2-6): DAMVIQNPRYQVTQFGKPVTLSCSQTLNHNVMYWYQQKSSQAPKLLFHYYDKDFNNEADTPDNFQSRRPNTSFCFLDIRSPGLGDTAMYLCATSTEPSGANVLTFGAGSRLTVL.